This entry is about one TCR beta chain. These data are taken from a study of regulatory T cells in long-lasting Graves disease. Arm-PCR of CDR3 regions and iRepertoire HTBI primers were used to build TCR beta libraries. One entry per CDR3 protein results from TCRdb running MiXCR on the multiplex PCR reads. The sample yields over 500,000 distinct CDR3 sequences, roughly 15% seen once. From germline, CDR1 is SNHLY and CDR2 FYNNEI. This CDR3 contains 17 residues. Losses at the gene ends were 8 bases for V and 4 bases for J; bases not matched to a gene: 16. Documented time point: newly diagnosed GD, antithyroid drugs for less than 3 months. From PBMCs, RNA was extracted and then used to make the TCR library. These same data were also listed under a study on T cells in Graves' hyperthyroidism and ophthalmopathy. This second study says: In the blood, most expanded thyroid clonotypes above 0.001 appeared as well.

The source was peripheral blood mononuclear cells (PBMCs), collected at new diagnosis, from a patient treated with antithyroid drugs. The sequence derives from a man between 18 and 35 years old with Graves disease. This chain joins TRBV2 and TRBJ2-2, with 7 bases aligning to TRBD1. CDR3 sequence reads: CASGYRDSQIFTGELFF. For the CDR3, the DNA is TGTGCCAGCGGGTACAGGGACAGCCAAATTTTCACCGGGGAGCTGTTTTTT. Variable domain in full (rest from reference TRBV2 and TRBJ2-2): EPEVTQTPSHQVTQMGQEVILRCVPISNHLYFYWYRQILGQKVEFLVSFYNNEISEKSEIFDDQFSVERPDGSNFTLKIRSTKLEDSAMYFCASGYRDSQIFTGELFFGEGSRLTVL.